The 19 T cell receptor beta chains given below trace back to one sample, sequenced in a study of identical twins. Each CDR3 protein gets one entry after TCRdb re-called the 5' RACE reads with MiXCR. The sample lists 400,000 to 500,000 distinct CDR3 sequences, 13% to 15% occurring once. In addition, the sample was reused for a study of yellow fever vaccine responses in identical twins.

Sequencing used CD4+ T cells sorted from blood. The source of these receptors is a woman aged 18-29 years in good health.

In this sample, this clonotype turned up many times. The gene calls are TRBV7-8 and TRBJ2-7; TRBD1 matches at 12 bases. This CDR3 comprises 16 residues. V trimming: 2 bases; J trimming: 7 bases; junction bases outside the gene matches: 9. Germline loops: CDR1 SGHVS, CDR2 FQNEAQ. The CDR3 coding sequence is TGTGCCAGCAGCTTATTACCGGGACAGGGGGCGAGTGAGCAGTACTTC. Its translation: CASSLLPGQGASEQYF.

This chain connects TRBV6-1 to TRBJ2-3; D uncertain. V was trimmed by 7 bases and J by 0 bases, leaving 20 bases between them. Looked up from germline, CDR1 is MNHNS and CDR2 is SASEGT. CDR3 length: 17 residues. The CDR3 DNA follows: TGTGCCAGCACCCTGGGAACCTTTTCTACTAGCACAGATACGCAGTATTTT. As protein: CASTLGTFSTSTDTQYF.

The chain's CDR3 is CASSRLGLAEQYF. As DNA, the CDR3 is TGTGCCAGCTCGCGATTGGGTCTTGCCGAGCAGTACTTC. The V call is TRBV18, the J call TRBJ2-7; D is ambiguous. With 6 bases removed from V and 6 bases from J, the gap between germline ends came to 15 bases. CDR1 is KGHSH, CDR2 LQKENI, per germline. The CDR3 contains 13 residues. Drawing the rest from reference TRBV18 and TRBJ2-7, the complete variable domain is NAGVMQNPRHLVRRRGQEARLRCSPMKGHSHVYWYRQLPEEGLKFMVYLQKENIIDESGMPKERFSAEFPKEGPSILRIQQVVRGDSAAYFCASSRLGLAEQYFGPGTRLTVT.

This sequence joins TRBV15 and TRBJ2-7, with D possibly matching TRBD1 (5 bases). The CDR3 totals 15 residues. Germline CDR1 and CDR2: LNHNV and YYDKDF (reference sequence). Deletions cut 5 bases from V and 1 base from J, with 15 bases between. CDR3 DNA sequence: TGTGCCACCAGCGCGAGACAGATAGGTTCCTACGAGCAGTACTTC. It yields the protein CATSARQIGSYEQYF.

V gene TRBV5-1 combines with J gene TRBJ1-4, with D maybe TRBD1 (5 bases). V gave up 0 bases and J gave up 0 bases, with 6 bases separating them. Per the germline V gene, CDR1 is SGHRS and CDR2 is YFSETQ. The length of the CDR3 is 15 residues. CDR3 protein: CASSLEQATNEKLFF. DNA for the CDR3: TGCGCCAGCAGCTTGGAACAGGCAACTAATGAAAAACTGTTTTTT.

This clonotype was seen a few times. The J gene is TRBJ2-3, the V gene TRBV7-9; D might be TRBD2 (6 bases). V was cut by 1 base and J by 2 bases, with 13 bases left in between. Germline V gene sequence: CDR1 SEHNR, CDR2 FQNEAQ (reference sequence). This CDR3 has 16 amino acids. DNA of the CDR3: TGTGCCAGCAGCTTAGGAGTCGGGGGAGTCACAGATACGCAGTATTTT. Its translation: CASSLGVGGVTDTQYF.

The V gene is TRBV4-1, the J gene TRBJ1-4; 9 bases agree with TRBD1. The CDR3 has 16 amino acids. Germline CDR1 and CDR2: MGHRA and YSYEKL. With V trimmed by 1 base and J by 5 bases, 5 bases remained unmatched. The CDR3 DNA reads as TGCGCCAGCAGCCAAGTCCCGACAGGGGGGAATGAAAAACTGTTTTTT. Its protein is CASSQVPTGGNEKLFF.

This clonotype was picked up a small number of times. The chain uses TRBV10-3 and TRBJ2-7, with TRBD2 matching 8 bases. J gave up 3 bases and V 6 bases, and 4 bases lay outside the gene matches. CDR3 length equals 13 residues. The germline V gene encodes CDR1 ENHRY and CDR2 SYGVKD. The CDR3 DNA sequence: TGTGCCATCAGAGCGGGAGCAGACTACGAGCAGTACTTC. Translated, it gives CAIRAGADYEQYF.

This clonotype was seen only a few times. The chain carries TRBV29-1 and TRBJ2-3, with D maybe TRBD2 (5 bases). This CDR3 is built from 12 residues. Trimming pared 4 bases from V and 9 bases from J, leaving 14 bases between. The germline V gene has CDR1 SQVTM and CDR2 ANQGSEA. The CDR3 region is CSVVSGSGTQYF. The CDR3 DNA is TGCAGCGTTGTATCTGGGAGTGGGACGCAGTATTTT.

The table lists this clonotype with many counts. CDR3 amino acids: CASSFWASGNNEQFF. As DNA, the CDR3 is TGTGCCAGCAGTTTTTGGGCTAGCGGGAACAATGAGCAGTTCTTC. The chain employs TRBV12-3 or TRBV12-4 and TRBJ2-1; 9 bases agree with TRBD2. The CDR3 length is 15 residues. The V segment lost 3 bases and the J segment 5 bases; nucleotides outside the gene matches: 5.

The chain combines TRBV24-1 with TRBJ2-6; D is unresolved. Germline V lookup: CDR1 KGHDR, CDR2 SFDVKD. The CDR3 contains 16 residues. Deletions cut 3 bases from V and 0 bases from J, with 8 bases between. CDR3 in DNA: TGTGCCACCAGTGATCCATCCAGCTCTGGGGCCAACGTCCTGACTTTC. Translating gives CATSDPSSSGANVLTF.

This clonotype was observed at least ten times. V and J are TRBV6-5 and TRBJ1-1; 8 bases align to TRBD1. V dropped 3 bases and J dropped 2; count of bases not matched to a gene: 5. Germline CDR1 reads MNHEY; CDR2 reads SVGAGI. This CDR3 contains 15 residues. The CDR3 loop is CASSYTDRDNTEAFF. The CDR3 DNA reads TGTGCCAGCAGTTATACGGACAGGGACAACACTGAAGCTTTCTTT.

For the CDR3, the DNA is TGTGCCAGCACCGCCTCTCGGACAGGGTGGTTGGATACGCAGTATTTT. Encoded protein: CASTASRTGWLDTQYF. V and J are TRBV6-2 or TRBV6-3 and TRBJ2-3; 8 bases line up with TRBD1. CDR1 MNHEY and CDR2 SVGEGT come from the germline V gene. Unmatched junction bases numbered 15, after V lost 7 bases and J lost 6 bases. There are 16 residues in the CDR3.

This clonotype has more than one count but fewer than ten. CDR3 bases: TGTGCCAGCAGCTCCTCAATCAGGAGCTCTGGAAACACCATATATTTT. This encodes CASSSSIRSSGNTIYF. The gene calls are TRBV7-2 and TRBJ1-3; D not certain. Trimming took 4 bases from V and 0 from J, leaving 13 bases between them. This CDR3 contains 16 residues. CDR1 SGHTA and CDR2 FQGNSA come from the germline V gene.

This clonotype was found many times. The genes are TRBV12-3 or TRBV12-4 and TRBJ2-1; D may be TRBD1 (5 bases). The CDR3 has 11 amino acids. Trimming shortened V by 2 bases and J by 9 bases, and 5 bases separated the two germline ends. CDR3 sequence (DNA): TGTGCCAGCAGTTTAAGGGGTGAGCAGTTCTTC. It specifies CASSLRGEQFF.

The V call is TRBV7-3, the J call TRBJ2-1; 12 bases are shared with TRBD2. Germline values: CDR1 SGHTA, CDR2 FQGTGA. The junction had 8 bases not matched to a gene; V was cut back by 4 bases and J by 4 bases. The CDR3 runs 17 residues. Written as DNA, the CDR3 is TGTGCCAGCAGCTCCCTGACTAGCGGGGGAGGGTACAATGAGCAGTTCTTC. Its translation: CASSSLTSGGGYNEQFF. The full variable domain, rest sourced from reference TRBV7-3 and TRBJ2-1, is GAGVSQTPSNKVTEKGKYVELRCDPISGHTALYWYRQSLGQGPEFLIYFQGTGAADDSGLPNDRFFAVRPEGSVSTLKIQRTERGDSAVYLCASSSLTSGGGYNEQFFGPGTRLTVL.

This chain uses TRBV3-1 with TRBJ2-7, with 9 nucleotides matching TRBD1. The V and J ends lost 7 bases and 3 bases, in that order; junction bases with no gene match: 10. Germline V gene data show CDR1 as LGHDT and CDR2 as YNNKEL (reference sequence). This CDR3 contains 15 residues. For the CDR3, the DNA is TGTGCCAGCACCCTCATGACAGGGGGGGACTACGAGCAGTACTTC. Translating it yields CASTLMTGGDYEQYF.

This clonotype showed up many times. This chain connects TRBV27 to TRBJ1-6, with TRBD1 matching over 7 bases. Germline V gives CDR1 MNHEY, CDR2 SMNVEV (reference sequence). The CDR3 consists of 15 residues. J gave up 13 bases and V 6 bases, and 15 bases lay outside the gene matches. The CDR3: CASRMTGFGESPLHF. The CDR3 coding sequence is TGTGCCAGCAGAATGACAGGGTTTGGTGAGTCCCCCCTCCACTTT.

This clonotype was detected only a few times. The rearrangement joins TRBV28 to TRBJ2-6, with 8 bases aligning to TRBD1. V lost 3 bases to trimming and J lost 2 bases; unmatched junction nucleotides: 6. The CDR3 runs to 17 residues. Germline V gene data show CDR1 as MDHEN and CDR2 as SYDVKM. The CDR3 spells CASSLFGQGTGANVLTF. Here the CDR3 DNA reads TGTGCCAGCAGTTTGTTTGGACAGGGTACTGGGGCCAACGTCCTGACTTTC. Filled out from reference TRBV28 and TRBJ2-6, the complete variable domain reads DVKVTQSSRYLVKRTGEKVFLECVQDMDHENMFWYRQDPGLGLRLIYFSYDVKMKEKGDIPEGYSVSREKKERFSLILESASTNQTSMYLCASSLFGQGTGANVLTFGAGSRLTVL.